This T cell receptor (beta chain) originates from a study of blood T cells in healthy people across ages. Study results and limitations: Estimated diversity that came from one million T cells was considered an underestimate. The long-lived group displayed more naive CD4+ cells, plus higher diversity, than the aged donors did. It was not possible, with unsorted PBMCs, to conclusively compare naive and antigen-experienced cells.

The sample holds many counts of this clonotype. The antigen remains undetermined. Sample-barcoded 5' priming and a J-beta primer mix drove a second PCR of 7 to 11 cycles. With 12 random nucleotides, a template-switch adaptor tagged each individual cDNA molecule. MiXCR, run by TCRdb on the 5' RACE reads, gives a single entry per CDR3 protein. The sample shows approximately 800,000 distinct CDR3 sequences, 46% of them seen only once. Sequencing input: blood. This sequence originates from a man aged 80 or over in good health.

The CDR3 region has the DNA TGCGCCAGCAGCCAAGATAGACTCGCGGGAGCGTTGCAGTACTTC. Encoded protein: CASSQDRLAGALQYF. The chain uses TRBV4-3 and TRBJ2-7; 7 positions agree with TRBD2. Germline V gives CDR1 LGHNA, CDR2 YSLEER. This CDR3 has 15 residues. V lost 0 bases, J lost 9 bases, and 11 bases stayed unmatched.